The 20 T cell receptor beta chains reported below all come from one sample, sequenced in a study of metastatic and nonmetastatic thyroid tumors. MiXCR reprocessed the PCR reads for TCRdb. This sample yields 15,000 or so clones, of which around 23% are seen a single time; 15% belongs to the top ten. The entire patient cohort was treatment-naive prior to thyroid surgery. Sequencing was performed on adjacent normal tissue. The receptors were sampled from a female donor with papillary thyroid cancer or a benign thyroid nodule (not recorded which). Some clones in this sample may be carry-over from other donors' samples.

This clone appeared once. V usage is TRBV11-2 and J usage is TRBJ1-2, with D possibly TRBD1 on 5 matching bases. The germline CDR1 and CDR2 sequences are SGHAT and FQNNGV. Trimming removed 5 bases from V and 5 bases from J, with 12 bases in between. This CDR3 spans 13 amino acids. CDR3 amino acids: CASSDQGHYGYTF. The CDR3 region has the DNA TGTGCCAGCAGCGATCAGGGCCATTATGGCTACACCTTC.

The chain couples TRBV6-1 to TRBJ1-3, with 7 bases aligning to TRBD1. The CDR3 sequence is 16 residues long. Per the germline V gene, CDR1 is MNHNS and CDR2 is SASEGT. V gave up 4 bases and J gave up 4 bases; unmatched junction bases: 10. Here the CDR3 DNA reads TGTGCCAGCAGTGCTTCGGCAGCCAGGGGGGGAAACACCATATATTTT. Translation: CASSASAARGGNTIYF.

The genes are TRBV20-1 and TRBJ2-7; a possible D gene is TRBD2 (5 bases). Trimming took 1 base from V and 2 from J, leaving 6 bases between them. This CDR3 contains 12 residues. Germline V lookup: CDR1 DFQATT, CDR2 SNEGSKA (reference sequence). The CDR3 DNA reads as TGCAGTGCTAGAGGGGAGACCTACGAGCAGTACTTC. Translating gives CSARGETYEQYF.

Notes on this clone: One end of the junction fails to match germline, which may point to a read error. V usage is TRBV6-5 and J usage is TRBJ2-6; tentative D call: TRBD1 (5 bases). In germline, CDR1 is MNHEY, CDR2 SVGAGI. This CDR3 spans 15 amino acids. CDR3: CASSYRLAGATVLTF. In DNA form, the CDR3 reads TGTGCCAGCAGTTACCGTCTCGCTGGGGCCACCGTCCTGACTTTC.

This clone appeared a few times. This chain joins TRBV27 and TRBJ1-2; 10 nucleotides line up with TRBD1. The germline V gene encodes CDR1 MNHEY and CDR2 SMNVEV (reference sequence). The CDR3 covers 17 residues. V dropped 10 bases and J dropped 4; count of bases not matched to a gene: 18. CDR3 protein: CAISQSTGGGSLYGYTF. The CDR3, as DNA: TGTGCCATCAGCCAATCGACAGGGGGCGGTAGCCTCTATGGCTACACCTTC.

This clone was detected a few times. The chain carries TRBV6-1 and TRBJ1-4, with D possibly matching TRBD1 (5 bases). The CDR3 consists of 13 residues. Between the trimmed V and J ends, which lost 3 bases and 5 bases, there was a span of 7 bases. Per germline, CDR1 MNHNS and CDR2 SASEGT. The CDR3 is CASSETVNEKLFF. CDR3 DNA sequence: TGTGCCAGCAGTGAGACAGTGAATGAAAAACTGTTTTTT.

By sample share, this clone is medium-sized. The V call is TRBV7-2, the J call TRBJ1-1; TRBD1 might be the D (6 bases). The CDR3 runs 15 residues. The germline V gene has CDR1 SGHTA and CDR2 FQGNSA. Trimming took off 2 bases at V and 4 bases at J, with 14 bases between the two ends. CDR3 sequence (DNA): TGTGCCAGCAGCTTATTAGCCGGGACACCCACTGAAGCTTTCTTT. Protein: CASSLLAGTPTEAFF.

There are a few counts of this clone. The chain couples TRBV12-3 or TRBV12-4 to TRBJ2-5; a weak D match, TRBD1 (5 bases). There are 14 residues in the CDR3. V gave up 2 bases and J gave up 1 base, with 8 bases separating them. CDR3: CASSLTGVQETQYF. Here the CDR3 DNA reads TGTGCCAGCAGTTTAACAGGAGTCCAAGAGACCCAGTACTTC.

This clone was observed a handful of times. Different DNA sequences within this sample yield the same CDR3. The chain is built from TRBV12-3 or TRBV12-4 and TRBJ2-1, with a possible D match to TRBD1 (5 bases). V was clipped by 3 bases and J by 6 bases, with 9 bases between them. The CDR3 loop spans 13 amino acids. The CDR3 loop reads CASSLGLRNEQFF. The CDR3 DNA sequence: TGTGCCAGCAGTTTGGGGCTCCGCAATGAGCAGTTCTTC.

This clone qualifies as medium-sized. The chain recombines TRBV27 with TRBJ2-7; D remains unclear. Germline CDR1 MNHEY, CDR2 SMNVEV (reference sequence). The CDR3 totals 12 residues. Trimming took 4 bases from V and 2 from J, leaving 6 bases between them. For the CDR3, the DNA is TGTGCCAGCAGTTCAAAGACCTACGAGCAGTACTTC. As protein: CASSSKTYEQYF.

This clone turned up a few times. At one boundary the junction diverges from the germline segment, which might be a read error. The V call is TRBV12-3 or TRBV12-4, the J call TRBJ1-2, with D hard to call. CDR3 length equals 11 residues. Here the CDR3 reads CTSSSRHGYTF. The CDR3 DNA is TGTACCAGCAGTTCCCGCCATGGCTACACCTTC.

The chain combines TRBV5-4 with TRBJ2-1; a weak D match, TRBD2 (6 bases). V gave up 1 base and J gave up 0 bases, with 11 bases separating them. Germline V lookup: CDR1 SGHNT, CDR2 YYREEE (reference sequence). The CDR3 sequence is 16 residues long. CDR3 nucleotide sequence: TGTGCCAGCAGCTTGAATCGGGGGAGCTCCTACAATGAGCAGTTCTTC. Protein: CASSLNRGSSYNEQFF.

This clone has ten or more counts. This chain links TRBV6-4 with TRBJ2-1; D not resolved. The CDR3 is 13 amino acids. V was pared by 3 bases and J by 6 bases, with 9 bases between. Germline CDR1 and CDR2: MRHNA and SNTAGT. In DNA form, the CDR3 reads TGTGCCAGCAGTGAGGGGTACCCCAATGAGCAGTTCTTC. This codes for CASSEGYPNEQFF.

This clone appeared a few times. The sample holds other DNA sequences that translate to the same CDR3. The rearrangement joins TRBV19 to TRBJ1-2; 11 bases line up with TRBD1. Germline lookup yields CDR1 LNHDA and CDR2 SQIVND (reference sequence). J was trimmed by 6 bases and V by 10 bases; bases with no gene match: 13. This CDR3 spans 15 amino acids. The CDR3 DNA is TGTGCCACTCTGGTGGGGACAGGGGGTAGAGATGGCTACACCTTC. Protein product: CATLVGTGGRDGYTF.

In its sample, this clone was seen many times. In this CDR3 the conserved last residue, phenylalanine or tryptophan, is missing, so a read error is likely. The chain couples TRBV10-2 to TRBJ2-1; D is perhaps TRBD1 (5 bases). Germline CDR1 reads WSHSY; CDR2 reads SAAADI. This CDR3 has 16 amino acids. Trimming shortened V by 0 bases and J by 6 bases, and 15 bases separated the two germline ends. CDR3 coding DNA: TGCGCCAGCAGTGAGTCTGTAGGGGCAGGGATCAATGAGCAGTTCGTC. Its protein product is CASSESVGAGINEQFV.

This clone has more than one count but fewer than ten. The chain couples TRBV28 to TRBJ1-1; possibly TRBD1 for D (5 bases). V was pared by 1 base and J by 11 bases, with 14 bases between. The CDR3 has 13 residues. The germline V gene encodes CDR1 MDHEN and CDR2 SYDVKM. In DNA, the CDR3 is TGTGCCAGCAGTTTATTCGGGGCAGGGCTGGCTTTCTTT. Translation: CASSLFGAGLAFF.

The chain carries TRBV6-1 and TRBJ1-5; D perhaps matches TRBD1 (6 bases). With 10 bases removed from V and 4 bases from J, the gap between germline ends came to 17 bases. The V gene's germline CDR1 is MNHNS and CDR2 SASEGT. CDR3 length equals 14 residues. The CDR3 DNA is TGTGCCACCAATAACAGGGATGGGAATCAGCCCCAGCATTTT. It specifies CATNNRDGNQPQHF.

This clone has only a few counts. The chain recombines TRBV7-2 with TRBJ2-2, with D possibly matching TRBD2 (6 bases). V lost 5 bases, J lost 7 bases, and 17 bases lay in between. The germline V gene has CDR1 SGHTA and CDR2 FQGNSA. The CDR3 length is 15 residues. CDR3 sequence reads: CASSRPDRRGGELFF. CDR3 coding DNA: TGTGCCAGCAGCCGCCCGGACCGGAGGGGCGGGGAGCTGTTTTTT.

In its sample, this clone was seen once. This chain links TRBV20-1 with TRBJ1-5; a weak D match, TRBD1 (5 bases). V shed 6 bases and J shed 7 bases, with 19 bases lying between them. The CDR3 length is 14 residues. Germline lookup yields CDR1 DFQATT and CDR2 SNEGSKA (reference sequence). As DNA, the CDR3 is TGCAGTGCCCCCGGGACCCCCGGGAACCAGCCCCAGCATTTT. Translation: CSAPGTPGNQPQHF.

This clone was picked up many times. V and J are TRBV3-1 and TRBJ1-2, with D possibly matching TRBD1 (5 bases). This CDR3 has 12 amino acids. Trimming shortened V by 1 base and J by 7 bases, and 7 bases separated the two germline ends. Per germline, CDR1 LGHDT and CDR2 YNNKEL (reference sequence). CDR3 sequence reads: CASSQATAGYTF. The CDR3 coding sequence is TGTGCCAGCAGCCAAGCGACAGCTGGCTACACCTTC.